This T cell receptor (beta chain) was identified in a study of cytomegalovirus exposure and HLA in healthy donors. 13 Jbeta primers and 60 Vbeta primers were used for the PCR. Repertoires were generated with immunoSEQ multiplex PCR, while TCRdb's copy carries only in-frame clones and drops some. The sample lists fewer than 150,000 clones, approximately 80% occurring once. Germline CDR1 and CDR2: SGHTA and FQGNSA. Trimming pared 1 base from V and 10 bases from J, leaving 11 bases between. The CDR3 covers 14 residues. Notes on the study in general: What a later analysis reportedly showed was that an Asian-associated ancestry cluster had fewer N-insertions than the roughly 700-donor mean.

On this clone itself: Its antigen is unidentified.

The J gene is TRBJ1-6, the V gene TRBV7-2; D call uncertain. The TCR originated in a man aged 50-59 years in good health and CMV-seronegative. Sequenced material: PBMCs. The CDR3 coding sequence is TGTGCCAGCAGCTTAGTTCCAGACGGGTCACCCCTCCACTTT. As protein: CASSLVPDGSPLHF. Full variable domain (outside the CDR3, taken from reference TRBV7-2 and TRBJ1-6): GAGVSQSPSNKVTEKGKDVELRCDPISGHTALYWYRQSLGQGLEFLIYFQGNSAPDKSGLPSDRFSAERTGGSVSTLTIQRTQQEDSAVYLCASSLVPDGSPLHFGNGTRLTVT.